This entry lists 29 T cell receptor beta chains sequenced from one sample in a study of STAT3 mutations in large granular lymphocyte leukemia (dated by TCRdb to about 2019). Points the paper makes about the study in general: At least one immunodominant TCRbeta clonotype was identified in every T-LGLL patient, and multiple immunodominant subclonotypes were identified in about half of the T-LGLL patients.

The library came from the immunoSEQ multiplex PCR assay. TCRdb retrieved this table from immuneACCESS and kept in-frame rearrangements only. Not all clones are present; in checked studies, unresolved V genes account for under half, and no reason is known for the remainder. This sample comprises some 31,000 clones, 70% to 90% of them detected only once. The ten largest clones take up roughly 13% of the sample. These TCRs are of unknown antigen specificity. The sequenced sample was peripheral blood mononuclear cells. All receptors come from a man aged 55-75 years with T-cell large granular lymphocyte leukemia. Some clones in this sample may be carry-over from other donors' samples. The age is the age at diagnosis.

The chain recombines TRBV6-1 with TRBJ1-5; TRBD1 is a possible D gene (6 bases). Germline values: CDR1 MNHNS, CDR2 SASEGT. V was cut by 7 bases and J by 7 bases, with 14 bases left in between. The CDR3 contains 13 residues. For the CDR3, the DNA is TGTGCCAGCACCGAGGGGGGGCAGCAGCCCCAGCATTTT. Its protein is CASTEGGQQPQHF.

V gene TRBV5-6 combines with J gene TRBJ2-5; tentative D call: TRBD1 (6 bases). V gave up 3 bases and J gave up 3 bases, with 12 bases separating them. Germline CDR1 SGHDT, CDR2 YYEEEE. The CDR3 has 14 residues. CDR3 loop: CASSSGRQEETQYF. The CDR3 DNA reads as TGTGCCAGCAGCTCCGGACGACAGGAAGAGACCCAGTACTTC.

In its sample, this clone was seen once. The gene calls are TRBV6-6 and TRBJ2-3; the D is unclear. V was clipped by 4 bases and J by 10 bases, with 15 bases between them. Germline-derived CDR1 and CDR2 are MNHNY and SVGAGI (reference sequence). This CDR3 is 13 amino acids long. CDR3 sequence: CASSSDRLEAQYF. CDR3 DNA sequence: TGTGCCAGCAGTTCGGACCGTCTAGAGGCGCAGTATTTT.

The chain joins TRBV7-8 to TRBJ2-5, with D hard to call. Germline assignment: CDR1 SGHVS and CDR2 FQNEAQ. The CDR3 extends over 13 amino acids. V was cut by 6 bases and J by 4 bases, with 12 bases left in between. CDR3: CASRPGWGETQYF. The CDR3, as DNA: TGTGCCAGCAGACCTGGTTGGGGAGAGACCCAGTACTTC.

The chain links TRBV27 to TRBJ2-7, with 7 positions matching TRBD2. Germline V gene data show CDR1 as MNHEY and CDR2 as SMNVEV (reference sequence). V trimming: 6 bases; J trimming: 2 bases; junction bases outside the gene matches: 10. The CDR3 totals 15 residues. CDR3 region: CASRSHRGEAYEQYF. The CDR3 DNA reads as TGTGCCAGCAGATCCCACCGGGGGGAAGCCTACGAGCAGTACTTC.

The chain joins TRBV5-6 to TRBJ2-4; no reliable D call. CDR3 length: 17 amino acids. V was shortened by 0 bases and J by 0 bases, with 13 bases between the two germline ends. CDR1 is SGHDT, CDR2 YYEEEE, per germline. The CDR3 sequence: CASSLARQPLAKNIQYF. CDR3 DNA: TGTGCCAGCAGCTTGGCTCGGCAGCCTTTAGCCAAAAACATTCAGTACTTC.

The rearrangement links TRBV6-5 to TRBJ1-2, with D tentatively TRBD1 (5 bases). The V and J ends lost 2 bases and 4 bases respectively, with 11 bases between them. CDR1 and CDR2 (germline): MNHEY, SVGAGI. The CDR3 consists of 14 residues. The CDR3 here is CASSYGGVRYGYTF. DNA for the CDR3: TGTGCCAGCAGTTACGGGGGAGTTCGCTATGGCTACACCTTC.

This clone is deemed medium-sized. The chain recombines TRBV27 with TRBJ2-1; D tentatively fits TRBD1 or TRBD2 (6 bases each). CDR3 length equals 14 residues. The germline gives CDR1 MNHEY, CDR2 SMNVEV (reference sequence). V dropped 3 bases and J dropped 10 bases, with 16 bases sitting between them. The CDR3 DNA sequence: TGTGCCAGCAGTTTGGGGGGCAGTCAAACCGAGCAGTTCTTC. Its translation: CASSLGGSQTEQFF.

This clone has a handful of counts. The chain joins TRBV25-1 to TRBJ1-5; D not resolved. The germline V and J ends were trimmed by 6 bases and 1 base, with 4 bases remaining between them. The CDR3 sequence is 12 residues long. The germline V gene encodes CDR1 MGHDK and CDR2 SYGVNS. The CDR3 protein is CASSRSNQPQHF. CDR3 DNA sequence: TGTGCCAGCAGCCGCAGCAATCAGCCCCAGCATTTT.

The chain has TRBV5-4 and TRBJ1-2, with TRBD1 as a possible D gene (5 bases). This CDR3 has 14 residues. Germline V CDR1 and CDR2: SGHNT, YYREEE (reference sequence). V was cut by 2 bases and J by 4 bases, with 12 bases left in between. CDR3 bases: TGTGCCAGCAGCTTTGGGGGGGATCCCTATGGCTACACCTTC. Its translation is CASSFGGDPYGYTF.

The chain couples TRBV9 to TRBJ2-5, with a tentative D call TRBD2 (5 bases). There are 14 residues in the CDR3. Germline V lookup: CDR1 SGDLS, CDR2 YYNGEE. V was shortened by 0 bases and J by 5 bases, with 11 bases between the two germline ends. Here the CDR3 reads CASSVVSTGETQYF. For the CDR3, the DNA is TGTGCCAGCAGCGTAGTAAGCACGGGGGAGACCCAGTACTTC.

The chain joins TRBV6-1 to TRBJ2-5; TRBD2 matches at 10 bases. This CDR3 contains 15 residues. The V segment lost 4 bases and the J segment 5 bases; nucleotides outside the gene matches: 7. Germline V CDR1 and CDR2: MNHNS, SASEGT. For the CDR3, the DNA is TGTGCCAGCAGTGGAACTAGCGGGATGGTGGAGACCCAGTACTTC. Translating it yields CASSGTSGMVETQYF.

The rearrangement uses TRBV5-1 and TRBJ2-7; 8 bases line up with TRBD1. V was clipped by 4 bases and J by 1 base; unmatched bases: 4. Germline lookup yields CDR1 SGHRS and CDR2 YFSETQ. The CDR3 is 14 amino acids. For the CDR3, the DNA is TGCGCCAGCAGCACCGGACAGGGTTCCTACGAGCAGTACTTC. Its protein is CASSTGQGSYEQYF.

V gene TRBV29-1 combines with J gene TRBJ2-5; D gene unclear. Between the trimmed V and J ends, which lost 7 bases and 4 bases, there was a span of 10 bases. Germline V gene sequence: CDR1 SQVTM, CDR2 ANQGSEA. The CDR3 extends over 11 amino acids. This chain's CDR3 is CSGMDPETQYF. CDR3 bases: TGCAGCGGGATGGACCCAGAGACCCAGTACTTC.

This chain links TRBV9 with TRBJ2-7, with D tentatively TRBD1 (5 bases). CDR3 length: 15 amino acids. Trimming shortened V by 3 bases and J by 0 bases, and 13 bases separated the two germline ends. CDR1 and CDR2 from the germline V gene are SGDLS and YYNGEE. The CDR3 region is CASSALGQGSYEQYF. The CDR3 DNA is TGTGCCAGCAGCGCCCTCGGGCAGGGCTCCTACGAGCAGTACTTC.

The chain is built from TRBV29-1 and TRBJ2-7, with 7 positions matching TRBD2. CDR1 is SQVTM, CDR2 ANQGSEA, per germline. The CDR3 is 12 residues long. The trim removed 6 bases at V and 4 bases at J, leaving 6 bases unmatched. CDR3 region: CSVAISGYEQYF. The CDR3 DNA reads TGCAGCGTCGCAATTAGCGGGTACGAGCAGTACTTC.

This chain links TRBV30 with TRBJ1-3, with D unclear. Germline V gives CDR1 GTSNPN, CDR2 SVGIG (reference sequence). V lost 7 bases to trimming and J lost 0 bases, with 13 bases between them. This CDR3 spans 14 amino acids. CDR3 DNA sequence: TGTGCCTTGACTACGGGAGTCTCTGGAAACACCATATATTTT. The encoded protein is CALTTGVSGNTIYF.

V usage is TRBV5-1 and J usage is TRBJ2-5; TRBD2 matches at 12 bases. Trimming removed 2 bases from V and 3 bases from J; junction bases left unmatched: 8. This CDR3 region has 17 residues. Germline V gives CDR1 SGHRS, CDR2 YFSETQ. The CDR3 sequence: CASSFGASGRVEETQYF. The CDR3 DNA reads TGCGCCAGCAGCTTCGGGGCTAGCGGGAGGGTAGAAGAGACCCAGTACTTC.

The V and J genes are TRBV5-1 and TRBJ2-5, with D perhaps TRBD2 (6 bases). The ends were cut back, 0 bases at V and 5 bases at J, with 14 bases in the middle. CDR1 and CDR2 (germline): SGHRS, YFSETQ. The CDR3 has 15 amino acids. Here the CDR3 reads CASSLGGVGRETQYF. Here the CDR3 DNA reads TGCGCCAGCAGCTTGGGGGGGGTCGGCAGGGAGACCCAGTACTTC.

The rearrangement joins TRBV5-4 to TRBJ2-1, with 7 bases that match TRBD2. This CDR3 spans 13 amino acids. Germline-derived CDR1 and CDR2 are SGHNT and YYREEE (reference sequence). CDR3: CALRGRARDEQFF. The CDR3 DNA follows: TGTGCTCTGCGGGGGAGGGCCAGGGATGAGCAGTTCTTC.

J is TRBJ2-2 and V is TRBV19, with TRBD2 matching 13 bases. This CDR3 has 14 residues. V trimming: 8 bases; J trimming: 6 bases; junction bases outside the gene matches: 3. The V gene's germline CDR1 is LNHDA and CDR2 SQIVND (reference sequence). CDR3 nucleotide sequence: TGTGCCAGTGGGACTAGCGGGACCGCCGGGGAGCTGTTTTTT. Amino acids: CASGTSGTAGELFF.

This chain links TRBV19 with TRBJ2-5; perhaps TRBD1 as D (5 bases). Germline V gene data show CDR1 as LNHDA and CDR2 as SQIVND (reference sequence). Trimming took 4 bases from V and 5 from J, leaving 11 bases between them. The CDR3 totals 13 residues. Written as DNA, the CDR3 is TGTGCCAGTAGTACCCCTCCAGGGGAGACCCAGTACTTC. Amino acids: CASSTPPGETQYF.

The chain combines TRBV7-9 with TRBJ1-1, with D unclear. CDR3 length: 12 amino acids. V lost 6 bases and J 7 bases, leaving 12 bases between the germline ends. Germline CDR1 reads SEHNR; CDR2 reads FQNEAQ (reference sequence). CDR3 sequence reads: CASSQEESEAFF. CDR3 bases: TGTGCCAGCAGTCAAGAAGAGAGTGAAGCTTTCTTT.

The chain combines TRBV11-1 with TRBJ2-3; unclear D gene. CDR3 size: 16 residues. Germline V gene lookup returns CDR1 SGHAT and CDR2 FQDESV (reference sequence). The V end lost 4 bases, the J end lost 1 base, and 15 bases lay between the germline ends. For the CDR3, the DNA is TGTGCCAGCAGCTCCGACCGGGCAAGCCGCACAGATACGCAGTATTTT. This sequence encodes CASSSDRASRTDTQYF.

This chain connects TRBV5-6 to TRBJ2-7; D unresolved. This CDR3 has 11 amino acids. Trimming took off 2 bases at V and 4 bases at J, with 4 bases between the two ends. Germline CDR1 SGHDT, CDR2 YYEEEE. The CDR3 bases are TGTGCCAGCAGCTTAGTGTACGAGCAGTACTTC. Its protein product is CASSLVYEQYF.

The chain carries TRBV7-2 and TRBJ1-2; D gene unclear. CDR3 length: 13 amino acids. Trimming removed 1 base from V and 7 bases from J, with 10 bases in between. Germline V gene data show CDR1 as SGHTA and CDR2 as FQGNSA. The CDR3 reads CASSLDGLGGYTF. The CDR3 DNA is TGTGCCAGCAGCTTAGATGGACTGGGTGGCTACACCTTC.

CDR3 nucleotide sequence: TGTGCCAGCAGCTTAGTGGCAGGGGGACTAGCGGGAGCGTCCAATGAGCAGTTCTTC. Its protein product is CASSLVAGGLAGASNEQFF. The J gene is TRBJ2-1, the V gene TRBV7-9, with 14 bases matching TRBD2. The CDR3 consists of 19 residues. The V gene's germline CDR1 is SEHNR and CDR2 FQNEAQ (reference sequence). The junction had 11 bases not matched to a gene; V was cut back by 1 base and J by 6 bases.

The table lists this clone with a few counts. The chain couples TRBV2 to TRBJ1-1; D unclear. The CDR3 extends over 13 amino acids. Trimming stripped 6 bases from V and 2 bases from J, with 10 bases between. CDR1 SNHLY and CDR2 FYNNEI come from the germline V gene. The CDR3 sequence: CASSRIGNTEAFF. DNA for the CDR3: TGTGCCAGCAGCCGGATCGGAAACACTGAAGCTTTCTTT.

The chain employs TRBV5-4 and TRBJ2-3; 9 bases line up with TRBD2. V trimming: 2 bases; J trimming: 6 bases; junction bases outside the gene matches: 4. CDR3 size: 14 residues. Germline assignment: CDR1 SGHNT and CDR2 YYREEE (reference sequence). DNA of the CDR3: TGTGCCAGCAGCTTCGGACTAGCGATCGATACGCAGTATTTT. Translating it yields CASSFGLAIDTQYF.